The clone carrying this T cell receptor (beta chain) was counted at least ten times. The sample comes from a study of prognosis after radiotherapy for stage I lung cancer. Across the study: In this cohort, every patient with non-small cell lung cancer was regarded as medically inoperable. Several patients developed post-radiotherapy distant metastases at median roughly 7 months; 15 had no significant progression.

The V and J ends lost 1 base and 4 bases respectively, with 11 bases between them. The CDR3 totals 14 residues. Germline loops: CDR1 SGHRS, CDR2 YFSETQ. The TCR beta CDR3 region was amplified from genomic DNA, with two rounds of multiplex PCR being used for the amplification. First-round PCR employed TRBV- and TRBJ-specific primers for each gene. As the PCR entered its second round, universal primers were used. One entry per CDR3 protein, called by TCRdb with MiXCR from the multiplex PCR reads. The repertoire includes approximately 25,000 distinct CDR3 sequences, under 60% of them detected once, and about 15% sits in the top ten.

This clonotype was obtained from a donor aged 50 or older with non-small cell lung cancer. V and J are TRBV5-1 and TRBJ1-1; possible D gene TRBD1, 5 bases. Source: PBMCs, taken before or after stereotactic body radiation therapy (not recorded which). CDR3 nucleotide sequence: TGCGCCAGCAGCTTGAGTGGGGGGTCCACTGAAGCTTTCTTT. Protein product: CASSLSGGSTEAFF.